This T cell receptor (beta chain) is drawn from a study of cytomegalovirus exposure and HLA in healthy donors. Study-wide points: A missense DCLRE1C variant was associated with V- and J-gene trimming of TCR beta chains in a later analysis, and an independent cohort replicated the association. The authors later found most CMV-associated TCR beta chains appeared HLA-restricted. An assumption of roughly uniform sequencing depth across donors underlay the presence/absence analyses.

With 2 bases removed from V and 5 bases from J, the gap between germline ends came to 16 bases. CDR3 size: 16 residues. CDR1 and CDR2 (germline): KGHSH, LQKENI. A remark on this clone: Antigen unknown.

The PCR made use of 60 Vbeta and 13 Jbeta primers. Produced via immunoSEQ multiplex PCR; TCRdb's table is partial and in-frame only. The repertoire has about 170,000 clones, roughly 80% of them found once; the top ten carry around 3%. This sequence originates from a female donor in good health and CMV-seronegative. Sample: PBMCs. The chain employs TRBV18 and TRBJ1-5, with a tentative D call TRBD1 (6 bases). The CDR3 DNA reads as TGTGCCAGCTCACCAGGGACAAACGTACGGGATCAGCCCCAGCATTTT. This encodes CASSPGTNVRDQPQHF.